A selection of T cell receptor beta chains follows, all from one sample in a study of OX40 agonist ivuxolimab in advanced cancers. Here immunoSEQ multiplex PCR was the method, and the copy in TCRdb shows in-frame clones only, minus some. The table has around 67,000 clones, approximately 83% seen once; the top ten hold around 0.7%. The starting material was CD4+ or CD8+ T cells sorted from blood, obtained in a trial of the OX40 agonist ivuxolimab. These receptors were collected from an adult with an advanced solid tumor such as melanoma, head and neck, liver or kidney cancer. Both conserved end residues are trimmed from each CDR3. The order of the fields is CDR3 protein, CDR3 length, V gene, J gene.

AISESSGETQY	11	TRBV10-3	TRBJ2-5
AWSVQGVGYT	10	TRBV30	TRBJ1-2
ASSSGQSYNEQF	12	TRBV9	TRBJ2-1
ASSELGAGAKNIQY	14	TRBV25-1	TRBJ2-4
ASSLKQEKLF	10	TRBV7-9	TRBJ1-4
ASSYSGGQETQY	12	TRBV28	TRBJ2-5
ASSSTGEETQY	11	TRBV5-1	TRBJ2-5
ASSVDASNTEAF	12	TRBV9	TRBJ1-1
ASSQGAAQSDQPQH	14	TRBV4-2	TRBJ1-5
ASSTGQGYGYT	11	TRBV19	TRBJ1-2
ASSQEPPTSGGVFTDTQY	18	TRBV4-1	TRBJ2-3
ASSGPGGGAEETQY	14	TRBV2	TRBJ2-5
ASSATGINTEAF	12	TRBV5-4	TRBJ1-1
ASTIKWGAVNTEAF	14	TRBV7-9	TRBJ1-1
ASTPGGLETQY	11	TRBV6-5	TRBJ2-5
SIGVGWGNEKLF	12	TRBV29-1	TRBJ1-4
ASSSGAIMNTEAF	13	TRBV18	TRBJ1-1
ASSPQQGAQPQH	12	TRBV5-1	TRBJ1-5
ASSQVNMGLAGAETQY	16	TRBV4-1	TRBJ2-5
ASSGRVTGELF	11	TRBV6-1	TRBJ2-2
ASSLEGAGGETQY	13	TRBV5-4	TRBJ2-5
ATRTGYNQPQH	11	TRBV6-6	TRBJ1-5
ASSSAGQGYTEAF	13	TRBV7-9	TRBJ1-1
ASRREAGTSSPLH	13	TRBV6-4	TRBJ1-6
ASSLGGASSYNEQF	14	TRBV7-3	TRBJ2-1
AWSVKYRDQPQH	12	TRBV30	TRBJ1-5
ASSFQGQGETQY	12	TRBV5-1	TRBJ2-5
ASSQERDTQY	10	TRBV4-2	TRBJ2-3
ARSYSGGISYEQY	13	TRBV5-3	TRBJ2-7
ASSAQQGNEAF	11	TRBV10-1	TRBJ1-1
ASSLGASISGNTIY	14	TRBV5-1	TRBJ1-3
ASSFGLPSYNEQF	13	TRBV7-2	TRBJ2-1
ATSRDIWGEKPNTGELF	17	TRBV15	TRBJ2-2
ASSLAAGITDTQY	13	TRBV5-4	TRBJ2-3
ASSLQGLAGNNEQF	14	TRBV5-1	TRBJ2-1
ASGRGMENTEAF	12	TRBV5-1	TRBJ1-1
ASSPGGGSNQPQH	13	TRBV5-1	TRBJ1-5
ASSPLSSLSETQY	13	TRBV18	TRBJ2-5
ASSPSGASGGLVF	13	TRBV7-9	TRBJ2-1
AITLAGTDTQY	11	TRBV10-3	TRBJ2-3
ASSERMGGGNEKLF	14	TRBV2	TRBJ1-4
ASSLDNPGRETQY	13	TRBV5-1	TRBJ2-5
ASSSMAASTDTQY	13	TRBV5-4	TRBJ2-3
ASGEAYYNEQF	11	TRBV6-1	TRBJ2-1
ASSLALRGPATDTQY	15	TRBV5-1	TRBJ2-3
AWSLSYEQY	9	TRBV30	TRBJ2-7
ASTRLWGDDREQF	13	TRBV28	TRBJ2-1
ASSFDRGGYT	10	TRBV5-6	TRBJ1-2
SVDVDQAF	8	TRBV29-1	TRBJ1-1
SAEGPVTEAF	10	TRBV29-1	TRBJ1-1
ASSSVDRLAKNIQY	14	TRBV11-2	TRBJ2-4
ASSADRVWYGYT	12	TRBV9	TRBJ1-2
SARDRDTQY	9	TRBV20-1	TRBJ2-3
ASSSAHKNTEAF	12	TRBV6-5	TRBJ1-1
ASSQVRNNEQF	11	TRBV4-2	TRBJ2-1